One and the same sample provided the 13 T cell receptor beta chains below, sequenced in a study of PD-L1 blockade in urothelial cancer. Time point defined: pretreatment peripheral blood. Profiled with immunoSEQ multiplex PCR; TCRdb holds only in-frame clones, not every one. The data hold tens of thousands of clones, with 85% to 90% observed a single time. Material: PBMCs, obtained around atezolizumab (anti-PD-L1) treatment. Source of these receptors: a man aged 55-75 years with urothelial cancer.

In its sample, this clone was seen once. The chain is built from TRBV7-2 and TRBJ1-1; 7 bases are shared with TRBD1. CDR3 length: 16 residues. In germline, CDR1 is SGHTA, CDR2 FQGNSA. The junction had 9 bases not matched to a gene; V was cut back by 5 bases and J by 0 bases. CDR3 sequence reads: CASSHMGTAMNTEAFF. DNA of the CDR3: TGTGCCAGCAGCCACATGGGGACAGCGATGAACACTGAAGCTTTCTTT.

This clone was seen only once. This rearrangement joins TRBV5-4 to TRBJ2-7; TRBD2 might be the D (6 bases). CDR3 length equals 15 residues. CDR1 and CDR2 (germline): SGHNT, YYREEE (reference sequence). V lost 4 bases and J 2 bases, leaving 16 bases between the germline ends. CDR3 DNA sequence: TGTGCCAGCAGCCCGGGTAGGGACTTAGCCTACGAGCAGTACTTC. Encoded protein: CASSPGRDLAYEQYF.

The chain carries TRBV4-2 and TRBJ2-3; 10 positions match TRBD2. V lost 6 bases to trimming and J lost 5 bases; unmatched junction nucleotides: 11. Per germline, CDR1 LGHNA and CDR2 YNFKEQ. This CDR3 has 16 amino acids. CDR3 amino acids: CASRRTSSGGEDTQYF. The DNA of the CDR3 is TGTGCCAGCAGACGGACTTCTAGCGGGGGCGAAGATACGCAGTATTTT.

The rearrangement uses TRBV2 and TRBJ2-1; 10 bases are shared with TRBD2. CDR1 is SNHLY and CDR2 is FYNNEI in the germline V gene. The junction had 6 bases not matched to a gene; V was cut back by 1 base and J by 6 bases. CDR3 size: 16 residues. CDR3 nucleotides: TGTGCCAGCAGTGAAGGGGGAACTAGCGGGATCAATGAGCAGTTCTTC. This translates into CASSEGGTSGINEQFF.

This rearrangement joins TRBV11-2 to TRBJ1-1, with unresolved D. The CDR3 is made up of 17 amino acids. Germline lookup yields CDR1 SGHAT and CDR2 FQNNGV. V was shortened by 0 bases and J by 1 base, with 15 bases between the two germline ends. This chain's CDR3 is CASSLERLLIGNTEAFF. The DNA for the CDR3 is TGTGCCAGCAGCTTAGAACGACTCTTGATTGGGAACACTGAAGCTTTCTTT.

This clone was seen once. This chain links TRBV7-2 with TRBJ2-5; weak D call: TRBD1 (5 bases). Between the trimmed V and J ends, which lost 4 bases and 5 bases, there was a span of 11 bases. Looked up from germline, CDR1 is SGHTA and CDR2 is FQGNSA. The CDR3 spans 13 residues. The CDR3 nucleotides are TGTGCCAGCAGCTCCAGGGCGACGGAGACCCAGTACTTC. Encoded protein: CASSSRATETQYF.

The chain recombines TRBV30 with TRBJ1-2; TRBD1 agrees at 9 bases. This CDR3 region has 14 residues. V trimming: 8 bases; J trimming: 3 bases; junction bases outside the gene matches: 10. Germline loops: CDR1 GTSNPN, CDR2 SVGIG (reference sequence). For the CDR3, the DNA is TGTGCCCGAGGGGGGACAGGGTACGACTATGGCTACACCTTC. Protein sequence: CARGGTGYDYGYTF.

The chain employs TRBV6-6 and TRBJ1-5; D call uncertain. Germline V gives CDR1 MNHNY, CDR2 SVGAGI (reference sequence). The CDR3 covers 15 residues. With 0 bases removed from V and 3 bases from J, the gap between germline ends came to 9 bases. The CDR3 spells CASSYSQHNNQPQHF. In DNA, the CDR3 is TGTGCCAGCAGTTACTCCCAACATAACAATCAGCCCCAGCATTTT.

CDR3 sequence (DNA): TGCGCCAGCGCTCAACTCGAGAGGAGGGACTATGGCTACACCTTC. Translated: CASAQLERRDYGYTF. The chain employs TRBV5-1 and TRBJ1-2; D is undetermined. The CDR3 is 15 amino acids. Germline V lookup: CDR1 SGHRS, CDR2 YFSETQ. V was trimmed by 7 bases and J by 3 bases, leaving 19 bases between them.

The chain combines TRBV9 with TRBJ2-1; 7 bases fit TRBD2. Unmatched junction bases numbered 15, after V lost 4 bases and J lost 5 bases. There are 17 residues in the CDR3. In germline, CDR1 is SGDLS, CDR2 YYNGEE. CDR3 DNA sequence: TGTGCCAGCAGCTCGAGCTGGGGGGGGAGAATGGACAATGAGCAGTTCTTC. It is translated as CASSSSWGGRMDNEQFF.

The V gene is TRBV30, the J gene TRBJ2-7; D is unclear. CDR1 is GTSNPN, CDR2 SVGIG, per germline (reference sequence). This CDR3 spans 14 amino acids. The V end lost 0 bases, the J end lost 6 bases, and 15 bases lay between the germline ends. CDR3 loop: CAWSVYRSLPEQYF. CDR3 bases: TGTGCCTGGAGTGTATACCGGAGCCTCCCCGAGCAGTACTTC.

The genes are TRBV7-2 and TRBJ2-1; weak D call: TRBD2 (6 bases). Germline CDR1 SGHTA, CDR2 FQGNSA. V was pared by 1 base and J by 3 bases, with 13 bases between. The CDR3 extends over 16 amino acids. The CDR3 protein is CASSLVSGTDYNEQFF. Here the CDR3 DNA reads TGTGCCAGCAGCTTAGTTTCCGGGACTGACTACAATGAGCAGTTCTTC. The variable domain in full, completed from reference TRBV7-2 and TRBJ2-1, reads GAGVSQSPSNKVTEKGKDVELRCDPISGHTALYWYRQSLGQGLEFLIYFQGNSAPDKSGLPSDRFSAERTGGSVSTLTIQRTQQEDSAVYLCASSLVSGTDYNEQFFGPGTRLTVL.

The rearrangement joins TRBV9 to TRBJ2-2; D not resolved. V gave up 1 base and J gave up 7 bases, with 11 bases separating them. Per germline, CDR1 SGDLS and CDR2 YYNGEE. This CDR3 contains 14 residues. The CDR3 here is CASSVRTEHGELFF. The CDR3 coding sequence is TGTGCCAGCAGCGTAAGAACGGAGCACGGGGAGCTGTTTTTT.